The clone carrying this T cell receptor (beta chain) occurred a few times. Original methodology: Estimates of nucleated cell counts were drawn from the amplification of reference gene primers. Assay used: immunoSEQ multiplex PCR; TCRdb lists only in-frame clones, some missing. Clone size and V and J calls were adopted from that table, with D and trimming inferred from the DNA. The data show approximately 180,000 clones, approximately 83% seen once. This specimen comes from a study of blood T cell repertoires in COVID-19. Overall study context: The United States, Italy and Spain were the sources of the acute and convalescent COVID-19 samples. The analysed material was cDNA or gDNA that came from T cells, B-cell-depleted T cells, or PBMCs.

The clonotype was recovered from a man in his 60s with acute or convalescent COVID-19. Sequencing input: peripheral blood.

The CDR3 loop is CASSLVGRLRDEQFF. The DNA of the CDR3 is TGTGCCAGCAGCTTAGTCGGGAGGTTGCGGGATGAGCAGTTCTTC. This chain connects TRBV7-2 to TRBJ2-1; TRBD2 agrees at 7 bases. Germline V gene data show CDR1 as SGHTA and CDR2 as FQGNSA. V shed 1 base, J shed 8 bases, and the junction held 8 bases outside the gene matches. The CDR3 consists of 15 residues.